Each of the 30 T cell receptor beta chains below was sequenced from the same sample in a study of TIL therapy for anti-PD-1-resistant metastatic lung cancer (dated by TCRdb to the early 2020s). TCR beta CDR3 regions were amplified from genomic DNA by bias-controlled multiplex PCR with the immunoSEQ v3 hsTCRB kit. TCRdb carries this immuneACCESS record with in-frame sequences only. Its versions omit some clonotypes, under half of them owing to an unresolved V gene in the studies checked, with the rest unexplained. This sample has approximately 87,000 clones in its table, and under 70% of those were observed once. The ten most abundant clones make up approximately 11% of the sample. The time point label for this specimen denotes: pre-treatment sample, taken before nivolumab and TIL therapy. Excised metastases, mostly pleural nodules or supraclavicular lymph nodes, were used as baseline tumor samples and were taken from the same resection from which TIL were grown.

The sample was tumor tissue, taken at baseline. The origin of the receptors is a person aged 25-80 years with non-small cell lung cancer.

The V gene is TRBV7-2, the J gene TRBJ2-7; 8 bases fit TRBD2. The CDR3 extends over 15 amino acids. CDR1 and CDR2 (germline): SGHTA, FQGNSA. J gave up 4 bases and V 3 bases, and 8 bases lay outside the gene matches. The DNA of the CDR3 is TGTGCCAGCAGCTTCGGAACGGGGGGGTGGTACGAGCAGTACTTC. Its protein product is CASSFGTGGWYEQYF.

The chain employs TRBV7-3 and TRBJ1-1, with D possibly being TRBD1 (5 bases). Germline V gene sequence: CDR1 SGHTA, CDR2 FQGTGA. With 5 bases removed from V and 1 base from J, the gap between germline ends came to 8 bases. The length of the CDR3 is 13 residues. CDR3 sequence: CASSPGWNTEAFF. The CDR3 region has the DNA TGTGCCAGCAGCCCAGGGTGGAACACTGAAGCTTTCTTT.

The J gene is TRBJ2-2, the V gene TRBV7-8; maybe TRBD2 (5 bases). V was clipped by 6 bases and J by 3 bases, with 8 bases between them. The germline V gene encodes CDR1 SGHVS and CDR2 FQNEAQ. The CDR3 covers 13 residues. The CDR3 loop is CASRFGDTGELFF. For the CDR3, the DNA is TGTGCCAGCAGATTCGGGGACACCGGGGAGCTGTTTTTT.

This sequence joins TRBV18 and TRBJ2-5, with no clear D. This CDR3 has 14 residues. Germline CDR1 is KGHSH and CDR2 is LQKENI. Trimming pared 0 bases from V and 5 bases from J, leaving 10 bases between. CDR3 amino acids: CASSPPSSWETQYF. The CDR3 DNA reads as TGTGCCAGCTCACCACCGTCCAGTTGGGAGACCCAGTACTTC.

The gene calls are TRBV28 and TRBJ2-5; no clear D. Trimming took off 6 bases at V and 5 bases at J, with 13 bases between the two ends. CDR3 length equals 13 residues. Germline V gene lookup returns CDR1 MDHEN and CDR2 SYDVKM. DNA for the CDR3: TGTGCCAGCAGCTCCCCCGCCCTGGAGACCCAGTACTTC. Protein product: CASSSPALETQYF.

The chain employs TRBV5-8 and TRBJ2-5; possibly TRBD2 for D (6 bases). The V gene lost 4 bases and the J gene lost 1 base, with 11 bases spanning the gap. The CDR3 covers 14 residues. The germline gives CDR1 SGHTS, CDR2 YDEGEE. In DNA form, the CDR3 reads TGTGCCAGCAGCCCCGGGGGAGTCCAAGAGACCCAGTACTTC. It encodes CASSPGGVQETQYF. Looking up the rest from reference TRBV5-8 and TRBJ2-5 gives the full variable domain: EAGVTQSPTHLIKTRGQQATLRCSPISGHTSVYWYQQALGLGLQFLLWYDEGEERNRGNFPPRFSGRQFPNYSSELNVNALELEDSALYLCASSPGGVQETQYFGPGTRLLVL.

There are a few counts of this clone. The CDR3 here is CASSSKLVRGSYTDTQYF. The CDR3 DNA sequence: TGTGCCAGCAGCAGCAAACTTGTCAGGGGGTCTTACACAGATACGCAGTATTTT. The rearrangement joins TRBV7-2 to TRBJ2-3; 7 nucleotides agree with TRBD1. The CDR3 is made up of 18 amino acids. V dropped 5 bases and J dropped 2; count of bases not matched to a gene: 16. Germline V gene lookup returns CDR1 SGHTA and CDR2 FQGNSA.

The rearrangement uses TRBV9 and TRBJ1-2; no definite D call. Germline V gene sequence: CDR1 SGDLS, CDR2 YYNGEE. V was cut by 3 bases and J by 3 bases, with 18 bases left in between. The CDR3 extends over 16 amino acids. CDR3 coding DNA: TGTGCCAGCAGCGCCCGAGGCCCCCCTGGGGACTATGGCTACACCTTC. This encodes CASSARGPPGDYGYTF.

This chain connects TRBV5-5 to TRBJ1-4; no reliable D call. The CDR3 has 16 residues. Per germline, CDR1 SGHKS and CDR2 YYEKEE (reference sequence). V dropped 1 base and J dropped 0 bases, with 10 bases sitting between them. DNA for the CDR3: TGTGCCAGCAGCTTGCTAAGTGTCGCAACTAATGAAAAACTGTTTTTT. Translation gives CASSLLSVATNEKLFF.

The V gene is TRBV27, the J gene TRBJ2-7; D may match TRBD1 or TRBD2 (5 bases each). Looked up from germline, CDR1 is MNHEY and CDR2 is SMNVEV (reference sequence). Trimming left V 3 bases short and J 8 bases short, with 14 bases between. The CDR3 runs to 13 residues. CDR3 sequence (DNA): TGTGCCAGCAGTTTTACGGGACCAAATAAGCAGTACTTC. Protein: CASSFTGPNKQYF.

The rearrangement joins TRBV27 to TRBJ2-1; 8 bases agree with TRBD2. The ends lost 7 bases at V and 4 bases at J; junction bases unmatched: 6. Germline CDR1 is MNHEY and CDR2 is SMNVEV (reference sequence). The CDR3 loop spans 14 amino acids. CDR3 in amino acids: CASNPGLGYNEQFF. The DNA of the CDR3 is TGTGCCAGCAATCCGGGACTAGGGTACAATGAGCAGTTCTTC.

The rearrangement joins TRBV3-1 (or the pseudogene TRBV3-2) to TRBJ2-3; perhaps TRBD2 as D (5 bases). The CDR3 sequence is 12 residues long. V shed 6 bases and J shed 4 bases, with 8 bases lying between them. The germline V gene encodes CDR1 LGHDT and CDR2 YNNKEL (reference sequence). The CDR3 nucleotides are TGTGCCAGCAGAGGAGCGGCAGATACGCAGTATTTT. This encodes CASRGAADTQYF.

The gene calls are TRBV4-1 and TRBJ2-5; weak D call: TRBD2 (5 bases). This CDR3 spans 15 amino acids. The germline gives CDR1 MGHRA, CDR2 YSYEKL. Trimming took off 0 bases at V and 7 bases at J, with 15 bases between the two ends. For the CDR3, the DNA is TGCGCCAGCAGCCAAGAGCTTGTGGCGGGTCGGACCCAGTACTTC. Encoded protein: CASSQELVAGRTQYF.

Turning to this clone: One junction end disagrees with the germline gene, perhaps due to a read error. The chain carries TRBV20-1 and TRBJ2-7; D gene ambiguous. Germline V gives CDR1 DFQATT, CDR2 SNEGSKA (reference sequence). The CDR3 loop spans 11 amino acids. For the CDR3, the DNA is TGCAGTGCCGCCCCCTCCCACGAGCAGTACTTC. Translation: CSAAPSHEQYF.

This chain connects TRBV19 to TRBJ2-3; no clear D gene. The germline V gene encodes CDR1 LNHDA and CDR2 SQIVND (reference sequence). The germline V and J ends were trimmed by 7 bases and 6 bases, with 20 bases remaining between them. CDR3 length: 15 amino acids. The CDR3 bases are TGTGCCAGTAAACCCTCTCCAGCAAGGGCCGATACGCAGTATTTT. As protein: CASKPSPARADTQYF.

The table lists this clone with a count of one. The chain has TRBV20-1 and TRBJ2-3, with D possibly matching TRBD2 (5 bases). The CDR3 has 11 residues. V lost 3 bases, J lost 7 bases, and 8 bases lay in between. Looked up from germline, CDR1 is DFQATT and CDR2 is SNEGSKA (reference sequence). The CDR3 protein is CSAREAYTQYF. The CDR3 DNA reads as TGCAGTGCTAGGGAGGCATATACGCAGTATTTT.

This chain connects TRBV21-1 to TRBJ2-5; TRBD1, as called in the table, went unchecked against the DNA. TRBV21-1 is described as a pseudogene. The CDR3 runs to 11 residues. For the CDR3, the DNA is TGTGCCGAAAAGGGGGTGGGGACCCAGTACTTC. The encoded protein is CAEKGVGTQYF.

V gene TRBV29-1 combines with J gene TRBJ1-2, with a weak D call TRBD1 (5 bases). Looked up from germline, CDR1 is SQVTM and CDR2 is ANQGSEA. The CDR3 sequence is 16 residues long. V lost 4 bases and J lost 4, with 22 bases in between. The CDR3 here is CSVGQPGGGFAYGYTF. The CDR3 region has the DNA TGCAGCGTTGGACAGCCCGGCGGGGGATTCGCCTATGGCTACACCTTC.

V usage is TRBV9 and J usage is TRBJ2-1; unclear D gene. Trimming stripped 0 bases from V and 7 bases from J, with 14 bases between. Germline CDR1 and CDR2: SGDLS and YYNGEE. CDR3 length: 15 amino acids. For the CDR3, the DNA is TGTGCCAGCAGCGTAGTAGGTAGCCCCGGAAATGAGCAGTTCTTC. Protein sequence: CASSVVGSPGNEQFF.

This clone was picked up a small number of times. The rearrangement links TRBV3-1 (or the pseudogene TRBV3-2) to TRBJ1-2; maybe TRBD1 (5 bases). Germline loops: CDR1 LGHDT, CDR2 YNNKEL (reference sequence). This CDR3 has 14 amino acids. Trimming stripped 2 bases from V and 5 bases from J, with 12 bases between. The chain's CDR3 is CASSQKGRRYGYTF. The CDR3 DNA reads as TGTGCCAGCAGCCAAAAGGGACGGAGGTATGGCTACACCTTC.

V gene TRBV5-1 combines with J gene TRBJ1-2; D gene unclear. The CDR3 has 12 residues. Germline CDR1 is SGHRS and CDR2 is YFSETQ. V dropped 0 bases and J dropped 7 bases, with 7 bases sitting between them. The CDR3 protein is CASSLVNGGYTF. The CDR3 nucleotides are TGCGCCAGCAGCTTGGTAAACGGTGGCTACACCTTC.

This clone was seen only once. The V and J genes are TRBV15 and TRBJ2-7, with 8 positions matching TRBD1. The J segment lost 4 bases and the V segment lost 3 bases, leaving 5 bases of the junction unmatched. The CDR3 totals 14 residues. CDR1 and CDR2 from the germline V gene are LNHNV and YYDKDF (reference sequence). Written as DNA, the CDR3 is TGTGCCACCAGCAGGGACAGGGTCTTGTACGAGCAGTACTTC. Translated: CATSRDRVLYEQYF. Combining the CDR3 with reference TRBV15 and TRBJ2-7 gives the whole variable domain DAMVIQNPRYQVTQFGKPVTLSCSQTLNHNVMYWYQQKSSQAPKLLFHYYDKDFNNEADTPDNFQSRRPNTSFCFLDIRSPGLGDTAMYLCATSRDRVLYEQYFGPGTRLTVT.

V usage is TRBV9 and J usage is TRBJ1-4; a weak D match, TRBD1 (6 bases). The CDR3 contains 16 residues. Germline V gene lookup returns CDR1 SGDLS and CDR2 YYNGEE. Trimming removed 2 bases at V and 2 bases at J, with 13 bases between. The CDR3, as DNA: TGTGCCAGCAGCGTGGGACACGGAGGGACTAATGAAAAACTGTTTTTT. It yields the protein CASSVGHGGTNEKLFF.

The CDR3 nucleotides are TGCGCCAGCAGCCAGACCGGGACAGGGGGCCGTGGCTACACCTTC. Its translation is CASSQTGTGGRGYTF. This chain links TRBV4-3 with TRBJ1-2; 12 positions match TRBD1. The CDR3 length is 15 residues. Losses at the gene ends were 3 bases for V and 7 bases for J; bases not matched to a gene: 6. From germline, CDR1 is LGHNA and CDR2 YSLEER.

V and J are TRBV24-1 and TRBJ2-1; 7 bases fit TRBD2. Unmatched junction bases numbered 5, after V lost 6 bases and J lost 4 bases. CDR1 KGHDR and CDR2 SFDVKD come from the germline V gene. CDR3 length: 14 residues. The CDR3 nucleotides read TGTGCCACCAGTTCTCCGGGGGGATACAATGAGCAGTTCTTC. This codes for CATSSPGGYNEQFF.

CDR3 bases: TGTGCTAGTGGCCTTGAGGGCGGTACGCAGTATTTT. Its translation is CASGLEGGTQYF. The chain links TRBV12-5 to TRBJ2-3; D possibly corresponds to TRBD2 (5 bases). The CDR3 has 12 amino acids. Trimming shortened V by 6 bases and J by 8 bases, and 12 bases separated the two germline ends. Germline V gene sequence: CDR1 LGHNT, CDR2 FRNRAP.

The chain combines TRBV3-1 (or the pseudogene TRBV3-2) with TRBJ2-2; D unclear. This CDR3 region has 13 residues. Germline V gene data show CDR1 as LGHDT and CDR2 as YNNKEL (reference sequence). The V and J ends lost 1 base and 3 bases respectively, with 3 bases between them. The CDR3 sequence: CASSQVYTGELFF. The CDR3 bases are TGTGCCAGCAGCCAAGTCTACACCGGGGAGCTGTTTTTT.

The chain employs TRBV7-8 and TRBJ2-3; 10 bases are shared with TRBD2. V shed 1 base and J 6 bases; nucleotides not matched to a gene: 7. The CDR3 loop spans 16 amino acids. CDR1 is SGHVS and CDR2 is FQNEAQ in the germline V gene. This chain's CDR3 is CASSLGSGRAGDTQYF. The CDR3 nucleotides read TGTGCCAGCAGCTTAGGGAGCGGGAGGGCCGGTGATACGCAGTATTTT.

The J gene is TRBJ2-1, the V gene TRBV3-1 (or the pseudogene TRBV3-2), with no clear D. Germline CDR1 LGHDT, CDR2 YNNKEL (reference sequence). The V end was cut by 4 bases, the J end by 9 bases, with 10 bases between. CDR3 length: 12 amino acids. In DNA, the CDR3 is TGTGCCAGCAGCCTCCCAGCGTCTGAGCAGTTCTTC. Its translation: CASSLPASEQFF.

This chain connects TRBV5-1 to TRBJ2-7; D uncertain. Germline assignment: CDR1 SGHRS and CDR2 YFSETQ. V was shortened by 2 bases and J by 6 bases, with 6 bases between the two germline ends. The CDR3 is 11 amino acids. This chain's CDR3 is CASSLQGEQYF. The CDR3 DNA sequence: TGCGCCAGCAGCTTACAAGGCGAGCAGTACTTC.